The rows below give T cell receptor beta chains drawn from one sample of a study of cytomegalovirus exposure and HLA in healthy donors. Measured with immunoSEQ multiplex PCR; TCRdb has only the in-frame clones, and not every one. The listing contains about 39,000 clones. Source material: PBMCs. The receptors here all came from a woman aged 25 to 39 in good health and CMV-seropositive. Each CDR3 is given with its conserved first and last residue. Each record gives: V gene, D gene, J gene, clone size, CDR3 protein, CDR3 DNA. D genes are given only for firm matches. Some rows have no size entry. The others give once, few or many, or a class for an expanded clone.

>TRBV29-1|TRBD1|TRBJ2-7|-
CSVSGQGEEQYF
TGCAGCGTCTCCGGACAGGGCGAAGAGCAGTACTTC
>TRBV7-9|-|TRBJ1-1|-
CASSLLGATEAFF
TGTGCCAGCAGCTTATTAGGGGCCACTGAAGCTTTCTTT
>TRBV29-1|-|TRBJ1-1|-
CSVEKGRRAFF
TGCAGCGTTGAAAAGGGGCGGCGGGCTTTCTTT
>TRBV19|TRBD1|TRBJ2-7|-
CASSSAGQGSYEQYF
TGTGCCAGTAGTAGCGCGGGACAGGGGTCCTACGAGCAGTACTTC
>TRBV2|-|TRBJ2-4|-
CASSDWYRYQYF
TGTGCCAGCAGTGATTGGTACCGCTATCAGTACTTC
>TRBV6-5|-|TRBJ1-1|-
CASRDSGGLWTEAFF
TGTGCCAGCAGAGACAGCGGGGGGCTTTGGACTGAAGCTTTCTTT
>TRBV10-1|TRBD2|TRBJ2-3|-
CASSAAGGRTDTQYF
TGCGCCAGCAGTGCCGCGGGGGGACGCACAGATACGCAGTATTTT
>TRBV10-1|-|TRBJ2-1|medium-sized
CASSTSRDIANEQFF
TGCGCCAGCTCTACATCTCGGGACATTGCCAATGAGCAGTTCTTC
>TRBV14|-|TRBJ1-3|-
CASSHGHVGNTIYF
TGTGCCAGCAGCCACGGACACGTTGGAAACACCATATATTTT
>TRBV4-1|TRBD1|TRBJ1-1|-
CASSQEGGQGDTEAFF
TGCGCCAGCAGCCAAGAAGGGGGACAGGGCGACACTGAAGCTTTCTTT
>TRBV11-2|-|TRBJ1-1|-
CASSLSSSQAFF
TGTGCCAGCAGCTTGTCCTCATCCCAGGCTTTCTTT
>TRBV2|TRBD1|TRBJ2-2|-
CASRGQGWTGELFF
TGTGCCAGTAGGGGACAGGGGTGGACCGGGGAGCTGTTTTTT
>TRBV5-1|-|TRBJ2-1|-
CASSLGGISSYNEQFF
TGCGCCAGCAGCTTGGGAGGGATAAGCTCCTACAATGAGCAGTTCTTC
>TRBV10-3|-|TRBJ2-1|-
CAISDTGTLNEQFF
TGTGCCATCAGCGACACCGGGACTCTCAATGAGCAGTTCTTC
>TRBV4-2|-|TRBJ1-4|-
CASSQGRGGSATNEKLFF
TGTGCCAGCAGCCAAGGGAGAGGGGGATCGGCAACTAATGAAAAACTGTTTTTT
>TRBV30|TRBD1|TRBJ2-5|-
CAWREQGIQETQYF
TGTGCCTGGAGGGAACAGGGGATCCAAGAGACCCAGTACTTC
>TRBV6-5|TRBD1|TRBJ1-6|-
CASRADRGGSPLHF
TGTGCCAGCAGAGCGGACAGGGGAGGGTCACCCCTCCACTTT
>TRBV7-8|TRBD1|TRBJ1-2|-
CASSLFGQGSGYTF
TGTGCCAGCAGCCTTTTCGGACAGGGTAGTGGCTACACCTTC
>TRBV2|TRBD1|TRBJ1-1|-
CASSADRGTEAFF
TGTGCCAGCAGTGCGGACAGGGGAACTGAAGCTTTCTTT
>TRBV5-1|TRBD1|TRBJ1-5|-
CASSLSGQGGGQPQHF
TGCGCCAGCAGCTTGTCGGGACAGGGAGGGGGGCAGCCCCAGCATTTT
>TRBV7-9|TRBD2|TRBJ2-7|-
CASSLSYKTSVAYEQYF
TGTGCCAGCAGCTTAAGTTATAAGACTAGCGTAGCCTACGAGCAGTACTTC
>TRBV19|TRBD1|TRBJ1-2|-
CASKGQGANYGYTF
TGTGCCAGTAAGGGGCAGGGGGCTAACTATGGCTACACCTTC
>TRBV4-1|-|TRBJ1-2|-
CASSQEAGNGYTF
TGCGCCAGCAGCCAAGAGGCAGGCAATGGCTACACCTTC
>TRBV29-1|-|TRBJ2-7|-
CSVLRDYEQYF
TGCAGCGTACTCCGGGACTACGAGCAGTACTTC
>TRBV5-4|-|TRBJ1-1|-
CASSFGQTEAFF
TGTGCCAGCAGCTTTGGTCAGACTGAAGCTTTCTTT
>TRBV5-1|-|TRBJ2-3|-
CASSLAAGSTDTQYF
TGCGCCAGCAGCTTGGCAGCAGGTTCCACAGATACGCAGTATTTT
>TRBV4-1|-|TRBJ1-1|-
CASSQIGQGYNTEAFF
TGCGCCAGCAGCCAAATTGGGCAGGGCTATAACACTGAAGCTTTCTTT
>TRBV14|-|TRBJ2-7|-
CASRQGFEEQYF
TGTGCCAGCAGGCAGGGTTTCGAGGAGCAGTACTTC
>TRBV27|-|TRBJ2-7|-
CASSFVRLSSYEQYF
TGTGCCAGCAGTTTTGTCAGACTGAGCTCCTACGAGCAGTACTTC
>TRBV27|TRBD1|TRBJ2-2|-
CASRHTRQGASNTGELFF
TGTGCCAGCAGGCACACCCGACAGGGGGCAAGTAACACCGGGGAGCTGTTTTTT
>TRBV29-1|TRBD2|TRBJ2-5|-
CSVDFPIAGGVETQYF
TGCAGCGTTGACTTTCCTATAGCGGGGGGAGTAGAGACCCAGTACTTC
>TRBV18|TRBD1|TRBJ2-7|-
CASSPGDRDTYEQYF
TGTGCCAGCTCACCAGGGGACAGGGATACCTACGAGCAGTACTTC
>TRBV10-3|-|TRBJ2-7|-
CAITSTSFSSYEQYF
TGTGCCATCACCTCAACTAGCTTTAGCTCCTACGAGCAGTACTTC
>TRBV2|TRBD1|TRBJ2-5|-
CASSSGDRGGETQYF
TGTGCCAGCAGTTCGGGGGACAGGGGTGGGGAGACCCAGTACTTC
>TRBV4-1|TRBD1|TRBJ1-1|-
CASSQDDRVNTEAFF
TGCGCCAGCAGCCAAGATGACAGGGTGAACACTGAAGCTTTCTTT
>TRBV28|TRBD1|TRBJ1-1|-
CASSPVGQVNTEAFF
TGTGCCAGCAGTCCCGTTGGACAGGTTAACACTGAAGCTTTCTTT
>TRBV4-1|TRBD1|TRBJ1-2|-
CASSQDFFSGTGGGYTF
TGCGCCAGCAGCCAAGATTTCTTCTCCGGGACAGGGGGAGGCTACACCTTC
>TRBV20-1|-|TRBJ1-1|-
CSASGPSTAFF
TGCAGTGCTAGTGGGCCTAGCACAGCTTTCTTT
>TRBV5-1|-|TRBJ2-7|-
CASSPGVVEGFGDEQYF
TGCGCCAGCAGCCCGGGGGTAGTAGAGGGGTTTGGGGACGAGCAGTACTTC
>TRBV10-3|TRBD1|TRBJ2-7|-
CAISDLRDSSYEQYF
TGTGCCATCAGTGACCTCCGGGACAGTTCTTACGAGCAGTACTTC
>TRBV28|-|TRBJ1-2|-
CASSAGRGYGYTF
TGTGCCAGCAGTGCCGGAAGAGGGTATGGCTACACCTTC
>TRBV7-2|-|TRBJ1-5|-
CASSSGLGEGLNQPQHF
TGTGCCAGCAGCTCAGGGCTGGGGGAGGGATTGAATCAGCCCCAGCATTTT
>TRBV7-8|-|TRBJ1-2|-
CASSLSGSGDTF
TGTGCCAGCAGCTTATCTGGGTCAGGGGATACCTTC